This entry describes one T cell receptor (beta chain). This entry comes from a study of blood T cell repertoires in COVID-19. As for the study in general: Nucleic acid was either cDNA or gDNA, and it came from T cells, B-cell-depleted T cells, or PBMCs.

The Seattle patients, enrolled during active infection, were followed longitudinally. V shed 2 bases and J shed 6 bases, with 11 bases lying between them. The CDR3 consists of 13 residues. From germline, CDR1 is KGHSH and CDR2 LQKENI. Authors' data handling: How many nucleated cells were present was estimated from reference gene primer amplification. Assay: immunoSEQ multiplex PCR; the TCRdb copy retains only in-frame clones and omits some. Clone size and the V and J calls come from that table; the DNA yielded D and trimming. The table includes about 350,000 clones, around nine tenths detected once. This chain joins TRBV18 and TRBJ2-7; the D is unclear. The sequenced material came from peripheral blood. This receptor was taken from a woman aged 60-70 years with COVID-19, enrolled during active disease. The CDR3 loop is CASSPSSGGEQYF. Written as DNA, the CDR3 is TGTGCCAGCTCACCAAGCTCGGGTGGCGAGCAGTACTTC. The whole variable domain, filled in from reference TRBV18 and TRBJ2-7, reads NAGVMQNPRHLVRRRGQEARLRCSPMKGHSHVYWYRQLPEEGLKFMVYLQKENIIDESGMPKERFSAEFPKEGPSILRIQQVVRGDSAAYFCASSPSSGGEQYFGPGTRLTVT.